The 32 T cell receptor beta chains below were found in one sample sequenced in a study of regulatory T cells in long-lasting Graves disease. Researchers made TCR beta libraries by using iRepertoire HTBI primers and running Arm-PCR on CDR3 regions. Each CDR3 protein is one row after TCRdb ran MiXCR on the multiplex PCR reads. The profile shows 300,000 to 450,000 distinct CDR3 sequences, about 16% of them singletons. Time point of the sample: newly diagnosed GD, antithyroid drugs for less than 3 months. Preparation of the TCR library used RNA extracted from PBMCs. Sequenced material: peripheral blood mononuclear cells (PBMCs), taken at new diagnosis, from a patient treated with antithyroid drugs. These receptors all come from a female donor with Graves disease.

The sample holds a few counts of this clonotype. The chain joins TRBV6-1 to TRBJ2-4, with 7 bases aligning to TRBD1. V shed 5 bases and J 0 bases; nucleotides not matched to a gene: 4. The germline V gene encodes CDR1 MNHNS and CDR2 SASEGT. This CDR3 comprises 15 residues. The chain's CDR3 is CASSPGQLAKNIQYF. In DNA form, the CDR3 reads TGTGCCAGCAGTCCGGGACAGCTAGCCAAAAACATTCAGTACTTC.

The chain employs TRBV12-3 or TRBV12-4 and TRBJ2-5; 9 bases line up with TRBD1. This CDR3 contains 14 residues. The V and J ends lost 4 bases and 4 bases, in that order; junction bases with no gene match: 4. CDR3 sequence reads: CASSSGTGRETQYF. In DNA form, the CDR3 reads TGTGCCAGCAGTTCCGGGACAGGGAGAGAGACCCAGTACTTC.

As regards this clonotype: This sequence is one base from a far larger clone and is likely a read error. The chain uses TRBV5-6 and TRBJ2-3; D may correspond to TRBD1 or TRBD2 (5 bases each). The CDR3 consists of 15 residues. Germline loops: CDR1 SGHDT, CDR2 YYEEEE. Trimming left V 0 bases short and J 6 bases short, with 14 bases between. The CDR3 DNA reads TGTGCCAGCAGCTTGGCCGGGACGGAAGGGGATACGCAGTATTTT. This encodes CASSLAGTEGDTQYF.

This chain uses TRBV7-3 with TRBJ2-5, with 11 bases identical to TRBD2. From germline, CDR1 is SGHTA and CDR2 FQGTGA. The length of the CDR3 is 17 residues. V was clipped by 0 bases and J by 10 bases; unmatched bases: 13. CDR3 in DNA: TGTGCCAGCAGCTTAACCGCCGTTAATAGCGGGAGGGCTAACCAGTACTTC. It is translated as CASSLTAVNSGRANQYF.

This clonotype was seen more than once but under ten times. V usage is TRBV5-4 and J usage is TRBJ1-3, with D uncertain. CDR3 length equals 14 residues. Germline CDR1 SGHNT, CDR2 YYREEE (reference sequence). The V and J ends lost 5 bases and 0 bases respectively, with 9 bases between them. The CDR3 sequence is CASRPDSSGNTIYF. The CDR3 DNA is TGTGCCAGCAGGCCAGATAGCTCTGGAAACACCATATATTTT.

In this sample, this clonotype turned up many times. The V call is TRBV7-2, the J call TRBJ1-2; the match to TRBD1 covers 7 bases. The V gene's germline CDR1 is SGHTA and CDR2 FQGNSA. J lost 1 base, V lost 6 bases, and 8 bases had no gene match. CDR3 size: 15 residues. CDR3 region: CASRPTGTDNYGYTF. The DNA for the CDR3 is TGTGCCAGCAGACCAACCGGGACAGATAACTATGGCTACACCTTC.

V gene TRBV4-3 combines with J gene TRBJ1-4, with a possible D match to TRBD1 (6 bases). V was shortened by 0 bases and J by 5 bases, with 13 bases between the two germline ends. CDR3 length equals 16 residues. Germline loops: CDR1 LGHNA, CDR2 YSLEER. CDR3 nucleotides: TGCGCCAGCAGCCAAGAAATTTCGGGGGGCAATGAAAAACTGTTTTTT. Amino acids: CASSQEISGGNEKLFF.

This clonotype has a count of ten or more. The chain couples TRBV7-8 to TRBJ2-1, with TRBD1 matching over 7 bases. Judging by the DNA end, TRBJ2-4 fits better; the J call may be wrong. The CDR3 is 14 amino acids. Germline lookup yields CDR1 SGHVS and CDR2 FQNEAQ. The DNA of the CDR3 is TGTGCCAGCAGCTTGGGGGACAGAAAAAACATTCAGTACTTC. It codes for CASSLGDRKNIQYF.

Regarding this clonotype: Germline and junction disagree at one end, which may indicate a read error. This chain connects TRBV6-1 to TRBJ2-3, with TRBD2 matching 9 bases. The CDR3 is 13 residues long. Looked up from germline, CDR1 is MNHNS and CDR2 is SASEGT. The CDR3 loop reads CASRGTSRDTQYF. CDR3 nucleotide sequence: TGTGCCAGCAGAGGGACTAGCAGAGATACGCAGTATTTT.

This clonotype was picked up many times. V gene TRBV28 combines with J gene TRBJ2-7; tentative D call: TRBD1 (6 bases). Trimming shortened V by 4 bases and J by 0 bases, and 7 bases separated the two germline ends. CDR1 MDHEN and CDR2 SYDVKM come from the germline V gene. The CDR3 has 13 amino acids. The CDR3: CASSWDTSYEQYF. The CDR3 nucleotides read TGTGCCAGCAGTTGGGACACCTCCTACGAGCAGTACTTC.

In regard to this clonotype: This could be a read error, since a much larger clone is one nucleotide away. The chain links TRBV15 to TRBJ2-2; no firm D call. The V end lost 0 bases, the J end lost 2 bases, and 13 bases lay between the germline ends. The CDR3 extends over 17 amino acids. The V gene's germline CDR1 is LNHNV and CDR2 YYDKDF (reference sequence). The CDR3 region has the DNA TGTGCCACCAGCAGAGATCTCTTGTGGGATAACACCGGGGAGCTGTTTTTT. Protein product: CATSRDLLWDNTGELFF.

There are a few counts of this clonotype. The V gene is TRBV4-1, the J gene TRBJ2-2; D not resolved. V was cut by 4 bases and J by 10 bases, with 19 bases left in between. This CDR3 spans 15 amino acids. Per germline, CDR1 MGHRA and CDR2 YSYEKL. DNA of the CDR3: TGCGCCAGCAGCCCCCTGGGCCCTCCGGCCGAGGAGCTGTTTTTT. Translating gives CASSPLGPPAEELFF.

This clonotype was seen only a few times. The chain carries TRBV19 and TRBJ2-7, with D possibly TRBD2 on 6 matching bases. There are 19 residues in the CDR3. The V end was cut by 5 bases, the J end by 2 bases, with 28 bases between. Looked up from germline, CDR1 is LNHDA and CDR2 is SQIVND (reference sequence). For the CDR3, the DNA is TGTGCCAGTAGTTACGCATTTTCTCTCCGGGACTCCCTCGCCTACGAGCAGTACTTC. Its protein is CASSYAFSLRDSLAYEQYF.

This clonotype was seen more than once but under ten times. V and J are TRBV10-3 and TRBJ2-1; TRBD2 matches 7 bases. The V segment lost 4 bases and the J segment 3 bases; nucleotides outside the gene matches: 3. Germline-derived CDR1 and CDR2 are ENHRY and SYGVKD. This CDR3 spans 14 amino acids. The CDR3 sequence: CAISAGLDYNEQFF. The CDR3 region has the DNA TGTGCCATCAGTGCAGGACTAGACTACAATGAGCAGTTCTTC.

This clonotype showed up many times. The chain recombines TRBV28 with TRBJ2-2; 10 positions match TRBD1. Trimming removed 7 bases from V and 1 base from J; junction bases left unmatched: 27. The CDR3 is 23 residues long. From germline, CDR1 is MDHEN and CDR2 SYDVKM. The CDR3 spells CASTRPPGADRGRLNRNTGELFF. For the CDR3, the DNA is TGTGCCAGCACTCGCCCACCGGGGGCGGACAGGGGGAGGTTAAACAGGAACACCGGGGAGCTGTTTTTT.

This clonotype appeared many times. The gene calls are TRBV13 and TRBJ2-3; D call uncertain. CDR3 size: 16 residues. The V and J ends lost 2 bases and 2 bases respectively, with 14 bases between them. CDR1 and CDR2 (germline): PRHDT, FYEKMQ (reference sequence). CDR3 sequence: CASSLWRLGDTDTQYF. CDR3 sequence (DNA): TGTGCCAGCAGCTTATGGCGGCTTGGGGACACAGATACGCAGTATTTT.

This clonotype was counted ten times or more. The chain links TRBV20-1 to TRBJ2-7; D might be TRBD1 (6 bases). Trimming took 6 bases from V and 1 from J, leaving 10 bases between them. Germline-derived CDR1 and CDR2 are DFQATT and SNEGSKA (reference sequence). CDR3 length: 12 amino acids. Here the CDR3 DNA reads TGCAGTGCGCGGACAGCTTCCTACGAGCAGTACTTC. Its translation is CSARTASYEQYF.

This clonotype was observed many times. The chain joins TRBV11-2 to TRBJ1-1; possibly TRBD1 for D (6 bases). The CDR3 length is 15 residues. V was cut by 5 bases and J by 5 bases, with 18 bases left in between. The germline CDR1 and CDR2 sequences are SGHAT and FQNNGV. CDR3 sequence reads: CASSRRLQGWTEAFF. For the CDR3, the DNA is TGTGCCAGCAGCCGTCGATTACAGGGTTGGACTGAAGCTTTCTTT.

In its sample, this clonotype was seen many times. V usage is TRBV30 and J usage is TRBJ2-1, with D perhaps TRBD1 (5 bases). The V end lost 6 bases, the J end lost 0 bases, and 15 bases lay between the germline ends. The CDR3 has 15 amino acids. CDR1 and CDR2 (germline): GTSNPN, SVGIG (reference sequence). The CDR3 loop is CACSQGASSYNEQFF. The DNA for the CDR3 is TGTGCCTGCTCCCAGGGCGCTAGCTCCTACAATGAGCAGTTCTTC.

At least ten counts were recorded for this clonotype. The V gene is TRBV5-4, the J gene TRBJ1-2, with unresolved D. Trimming stripped 0 bases from V and 2 bases from J, with 17 bases between. Germline assignment: CDR1 SGHNT and CDR2 YYREEE (reference sequence). This CDR3 comprises 17 residues. The CDR3 DNA reads as TGTGCCAGCAGCTTGGGGGGTGCTGACCCCCCAAACTATGGCTACACCTTC. Translated, it gives CASSLGGADPPNYGYTF.

The table lists this clonotype with many counts. V and J are TRBV30 and TRBJ1-1; the D is unclear. The CDR3 totals 12 residues. The V and J ends lost 5 bases and 4 bases respectively, with 11 bases between them. CDR1 and CDR2 from the germline V gene are GTSNPN and SVGIG (reference sequence). CDR3 region: CAWDSQRTEAFF. CDR3 sequence (DNA): TGTGCCTGGGACTCGCAGCGCACTGAAGCTTTCTTT.

The chain joins TRBV18 to TRBJ2-2; a possible D gene is TRBD1 (6 bases). The ends were cut back, 0 bases at V and 3 bases at J, with 11 bases in the middle. The V gene's germline CDR1 is KGHSH and CDR2 LQKENI. The CDR3 covers 16 residues. DNA of the CDR3: TGTGCCAGCTCACCACCGGGCACAGGGTACACCGGGGAGCTGTTTTTT. Its protein is CASSPPGTGYTGELFF.

This clonotype was counted a few times. A much larger clone lies a single base off, so this may be a read error. The CDR3 nucleotides read TGTGCCAGCAGCTTAGAGCCACAGCCTAACTATGGCTACACCTTC. Its protein is CASSLEPQPNYGYTF. This rearrangement joins TRBV5-5 to TRBJ1-2; D not resolved. The CDR3 contains 15 residues. V lost 2 bases to trimming and J lost 0 bases, with 11 bases between them. CDR1 and CDR2 from the germline V gene are SGHKS and YYEKEE (reference sequence).

Only a few counts were recorded for this clonotype. V and J are TRBV7-8 and TRBJ1-1; possible D gene TRBD1, 6 bases. The germline V gene encodes CDR1 SGHVS and CDR2 FQNEAQ. Trimming took 5 bases from V and 5 from J, leaving 18 bases between them. The CDR3 has 15 amino acids. CDR3 amino acids: CASSAGGAWDTEAFF. For the CDR3, the DNA is TGTGCCAGCAGCGCGGGGGGGGCGTGGGATACTGAAGCTTTCTTT.

This clonotype was seen only a few times. The chain employs TRBV6-1 and TRBJ2-5; D might be TRBD2 (5 bases). Trimming removed 5 bases from V and 7 bases from J, with 17 bases in between. The CDR3 totals 14 residues. The germline gives CDR1 MNHNS, CDR2 SASEGT. CDR3 DNA sequence: TGTGCCAGCAGTCTCGACCCGTCCGAGGGGACCCAGTACTTC. This encodes CASSLDPSEGTQYF.

V gene TRBV10-1 combines with J gene TRBJ1-1; D uncertain. V was pared by 5 bases and J by 0 bases, with 10 bases between. Germline CDR1 WNHNN, CDR2 SYGVQD (reference sequence). The CDR3 has 14 amino acids. CDR3 residues: CASSSGSLNTEAFF. The DNA of the CDR3 is TGCGCCAGCAGTTCGGGCAGCTTGAACACTGAAGCTTTCTTT.

Ten or more counts support this clonotype. The genes are TRBV12-5 and TRBJ1-4, with 9 positions matching TRBD1. The CDR3 spans 16 residues. Unmatched junction bases numbered 7, after V lost 1 base and J lost 7 bases. CDR1 and CDR2 from the germline V gene are LGHNT and FRNRAP. The CDR3 DNA follows: TGTGCTAGTGGTTTGGGGGACAGGGCGCGGGGTGAAAAACTGTTTTTT. This sequence encodes CASGLGDRARGEKLFF.

This clonotype showed up many times. The CDR3 DNA is TGTGCCAGCAGCTTAACGTCCTTCGCAGATACGCAGTATTTT. Translated, it gives CASSLTSFADTQYF. The chain has TRBV11-2 and TRBJ2-3; D gene uncertain. Germline CDR1 is SGHAT and CDR2 is FQNNGV. The CDR3 consists of 14 residues. Trimming cost V 2 bases and J 4 bases, with 10 bases left between them. Variable domain in full (rest from reference TRBV11-2 and TRBJ2-3): EAGVAQSPRYKIIEKRQSVAFWCNPISGHATLYWYQQILGQGPKLLIQFQNNGVVDDSQLPKDRFSAERLKGVDSTLKIQPAKLEDSAVYLCASSLTSFADTQYFGPGTRLTVL.

This clonotype occurred many times. This rearrangement joins TRBV2 to TRBJ1-2, with 7 bases matching TRBD1. CDR3 length: 12 residues. V shed 4 bases and J 4 bases; nucleotides not matched to a gene: 0. The germline gives CDR1 SNHLY, CDR2 FYNNEI. CDR3 sequence: CASSGQGYGYTF. CDR3 sequence (DNA): TGTGCCAGCAGTGGACAGGGCTATGGCTACACCTTC. The full variable domain, in which reference TRBV2 and TRBJ1-2 provide the parts outside the CDR3, is EPEVTQTPSHQVTQMGQEVILRCVPISNHLYFYWYRQILGQKVEFLVSFYNNEISEKSEIFDDQFSVERPDGSNFTLKIRSTKLEDSAMYFCASSGQGYGYTFGSGTRLTVV.

The chain carries TRBV4-1 and TRBJ2-3; 9 positions match TRBD2. This CDR3 is 18 amino acids long. Germline-derived CDR1 and CDR2 are MGHRA and YSYEKL. After removal of 2 bases from V and 8 bases from J, the junction contained 17 bases not matched to a gene. DNA for the CDR3: TGCGCCAGCAGCCAAACGGCCGGGCTAGCGGGGCAGTCTTTTACGCAGTATTTT. It yields the protein CASSQTAGLAGQSFTQYF.

This clonotype came up many times. The V gene is TRBV4-1, the J gene TRBJ1-4; TRBD1 is a possible D gene (6 bases). There are 14 residues in the CDR3. Germline lookup yields CDR1 MGHRA and CDR2 YSYEKL. V lost 0 bases and J 8 bases, leaving 10 bases between the germline ends. The CDR3 DNA sequence: TGCGCCAGCAGCCAAGATCCCGGACAGGAAAAACTGTTTTTT. This translates into CASSQDPGQEKLFF.

The V call is TRBV29-1, the J call TRBJ2-6, with TRBD1 matching over 7 bases. Trimming removed 0 bases from V and 0 bases from J; junction bases left unmatched: 8. Germline V lookup: CDR1 SQVTM, CDR2 ANQGSEA. There are 18 residues in the CDR3. DNA for the CDR3: TGCAGCGTTGAAGAACATGGACAGGCTTTCTCTGGGGCCAACGTCCTGACTTTC. It specifies CSVEEHGQAFSGANVLTF.